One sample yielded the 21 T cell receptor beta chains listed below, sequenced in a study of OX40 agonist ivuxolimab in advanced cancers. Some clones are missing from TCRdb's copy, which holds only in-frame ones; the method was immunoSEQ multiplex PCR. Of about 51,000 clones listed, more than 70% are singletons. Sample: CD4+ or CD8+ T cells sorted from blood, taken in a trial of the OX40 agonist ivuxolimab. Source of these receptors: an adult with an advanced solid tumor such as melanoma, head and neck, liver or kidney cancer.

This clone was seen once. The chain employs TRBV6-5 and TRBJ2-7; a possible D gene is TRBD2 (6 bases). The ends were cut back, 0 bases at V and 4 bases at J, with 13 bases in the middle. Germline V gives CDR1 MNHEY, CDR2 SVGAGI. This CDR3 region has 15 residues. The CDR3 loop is CASSYSGGLAYEQYF. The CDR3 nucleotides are TGTGCCAGCAGTTACTCTGGGGGACTCGCGTACGAGCAGTACTTC.

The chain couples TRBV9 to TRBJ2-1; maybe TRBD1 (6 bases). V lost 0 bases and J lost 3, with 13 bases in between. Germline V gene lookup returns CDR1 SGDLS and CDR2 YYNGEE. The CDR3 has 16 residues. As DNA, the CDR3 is TGTGCCAGCAGCGTAGATCCCGGACAGATCTACAATGAGCAGTTCTTC. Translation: CASSVDPGQIYNEQFF. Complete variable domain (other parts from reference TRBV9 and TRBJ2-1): DSGVTQTPKHLITATGQRVTLRCSPRSGDLSVYWYQQSLDQGLQFLIQYYNGEERAKGNILERFSAQQFPDLHSELNLSSLELGDSALYFCASSVDPGQIYNEQFFGPGTRLTVL.

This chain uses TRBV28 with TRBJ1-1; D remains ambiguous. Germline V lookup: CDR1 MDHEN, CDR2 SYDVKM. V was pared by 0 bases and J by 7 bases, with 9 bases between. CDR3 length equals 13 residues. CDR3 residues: CASSLWLEVEAFF. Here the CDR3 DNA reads TGTGCCAGCAGTTTATGGCTAGAGGTTGAAGCTTTCTTT.

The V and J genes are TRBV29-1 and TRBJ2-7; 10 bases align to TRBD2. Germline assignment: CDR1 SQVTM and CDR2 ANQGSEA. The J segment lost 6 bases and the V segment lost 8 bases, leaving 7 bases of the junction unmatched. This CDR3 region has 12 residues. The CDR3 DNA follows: TGCAGCTCACTAGCGGGACCGAGCGAGCAGTACTTC. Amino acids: CSSLAGPSEQYF.

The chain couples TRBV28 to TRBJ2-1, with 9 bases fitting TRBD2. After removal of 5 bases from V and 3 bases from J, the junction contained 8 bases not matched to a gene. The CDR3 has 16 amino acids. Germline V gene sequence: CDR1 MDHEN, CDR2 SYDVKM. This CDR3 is CASSLSGGFYYNEQFF. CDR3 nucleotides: TGTGCCAGCAGTCTCAGCGGGGGGTTCTACTACAATGAGCAGTTCTTC.

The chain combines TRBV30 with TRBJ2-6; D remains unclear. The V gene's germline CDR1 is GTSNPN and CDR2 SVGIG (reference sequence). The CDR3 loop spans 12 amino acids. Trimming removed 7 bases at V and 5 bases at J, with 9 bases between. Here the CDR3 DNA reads TGTGCCTTAGATTATTGGGCCAACGTCCTGACTTTC. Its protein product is CALDYWANVLTF. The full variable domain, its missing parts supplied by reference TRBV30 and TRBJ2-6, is SQTIHQWPATLVQPVGSPLSLECTVEGTSNPNLYWYRQAAGRGLQLLFYSVGIGQISSEVPQNLSASRPQDRQFILSSKKLLLSDSGFYLCALDYWANVLTFGAGSRLTVL.

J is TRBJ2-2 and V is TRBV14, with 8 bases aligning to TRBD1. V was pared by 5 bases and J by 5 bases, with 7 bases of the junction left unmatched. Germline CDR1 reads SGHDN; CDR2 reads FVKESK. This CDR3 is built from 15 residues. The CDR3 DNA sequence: TGTGCCAGCAGCTCGGGACAGGTGTTTACCGGGGAGCTGTTTTTT. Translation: CASSSGQVFTGELFF.

CDR3 bases: TGTGCCAGCTCACCGGGGGCAGCCCGGGAGACCCAGTACTTC. Its protein product is CASSPGAARETQYF. The rearrangement links TRBV18 to TRBJ2-5; TRBD1 is a possible D gene (6 bases). The V end was cut by 3 bases, the J end by 5 bases, with 13 bases between. This CDR3 is 14 amino acids long. Germline V gene lookup returns CDR1 KGHSH and CDR2 LQKENI.

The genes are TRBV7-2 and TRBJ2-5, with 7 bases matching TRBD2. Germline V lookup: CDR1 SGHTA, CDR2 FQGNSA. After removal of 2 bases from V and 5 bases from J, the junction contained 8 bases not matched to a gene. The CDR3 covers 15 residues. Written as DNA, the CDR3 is TGTGCCAGCAGCTTACGCGGGGGTCGGGTCGAGACCCAGTACTTC. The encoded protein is CASSLRGGRVETQYF.

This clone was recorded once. CDR3 sequence (DNA): TGTGCCAGCAGCGTAGGAGCGGGGGCTAGCACAGATACGCAGTATTTT. It is translated as CASSVGAGASTDTQYF. The chain employs TRBV9 and TRBJ2-3; 8 bases fit TRBD2. Germline-derived CDR1 and CDR2 are SGDLS and YYNGEE. The CDR3 contains 16 residues. The trim removed 0 bases at V and 0 bases at J, leaving 3 bases unmatched.

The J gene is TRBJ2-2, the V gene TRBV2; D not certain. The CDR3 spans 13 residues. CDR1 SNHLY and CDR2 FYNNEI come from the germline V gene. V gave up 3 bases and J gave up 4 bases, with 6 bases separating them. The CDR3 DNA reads TGTGCCAGCAGTGAGTTTCCCACCGGGGAGCTGTTTTTT. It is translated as CASSEFPTGELFF.

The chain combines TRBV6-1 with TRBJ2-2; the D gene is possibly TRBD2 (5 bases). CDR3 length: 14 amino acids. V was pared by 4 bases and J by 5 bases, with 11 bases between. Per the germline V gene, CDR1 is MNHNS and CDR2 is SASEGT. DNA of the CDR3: TGTGCCAGCAGTGTGGACTTTTTAACCGGGGAGCTGTTTTTT. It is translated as CASSVDFLTGELFF.

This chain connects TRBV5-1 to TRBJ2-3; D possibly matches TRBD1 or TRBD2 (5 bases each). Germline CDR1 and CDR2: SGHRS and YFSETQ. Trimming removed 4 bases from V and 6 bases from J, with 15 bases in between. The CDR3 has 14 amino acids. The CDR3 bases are TGCGCCAGCAGCCCCGGGACGACGGGGGATACGCAGTATTTT. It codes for CASSPGTTGDTQYF.

This CDR3 reads CASGYHGPTSDTQYF. DNA of the CDR3: TGTGCTAGTGGTTACCACGGCCCCACTTCAGATACGCAGTATTTT. The gene calls are TRBV12-5 and TRBJ2-3; D ambiguous. The CDR3 loop spans 15 amino acids. Germline CDR1 is LGHNT and CDR2 is FRNRAP. V was clipped by 4 bases and J by 4 bases, with 15 bases between them.

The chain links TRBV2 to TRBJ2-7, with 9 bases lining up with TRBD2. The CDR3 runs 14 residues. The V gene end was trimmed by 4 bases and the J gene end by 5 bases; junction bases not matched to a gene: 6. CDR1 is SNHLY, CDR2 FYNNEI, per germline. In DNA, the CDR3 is TGTGCCAGCAGTGGCCTAGCGGGACTGGACGAGCAGTACTTC. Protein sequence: CASSGLAGLDEQYF.

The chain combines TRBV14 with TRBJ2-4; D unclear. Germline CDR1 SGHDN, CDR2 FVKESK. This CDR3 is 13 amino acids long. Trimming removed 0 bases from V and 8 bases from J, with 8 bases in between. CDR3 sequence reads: CASSQDLWDIQYF. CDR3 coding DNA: TGTGCCAGCAGCCAAGACTTGTGGGACATTCAGTACTTC.

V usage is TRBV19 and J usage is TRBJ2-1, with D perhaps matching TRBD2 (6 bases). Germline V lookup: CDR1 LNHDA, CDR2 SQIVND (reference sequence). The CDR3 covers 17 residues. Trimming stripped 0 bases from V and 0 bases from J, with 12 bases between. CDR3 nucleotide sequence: TGTGCCAGTAGTATAGATCAGCGGAGGGGCTCCTACAATGAGCAGTTCTTC. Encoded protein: CASSIDQRRGSYNEQFF.

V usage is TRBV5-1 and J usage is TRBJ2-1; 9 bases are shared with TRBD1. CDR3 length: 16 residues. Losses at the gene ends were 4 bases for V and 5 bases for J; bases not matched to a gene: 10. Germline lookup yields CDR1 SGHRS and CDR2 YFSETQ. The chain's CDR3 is CASSPLRTGVDNEQFF. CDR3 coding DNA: TGCGCCAGCAGCCCTTTAAGGACAGGGGTGGACAATGAGCAGTTCTTC.

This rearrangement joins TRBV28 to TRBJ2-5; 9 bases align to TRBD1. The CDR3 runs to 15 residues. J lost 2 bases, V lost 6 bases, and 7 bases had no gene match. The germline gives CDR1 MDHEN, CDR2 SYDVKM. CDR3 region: CASRRGTGQQETQYF. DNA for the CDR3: TGTGCCAGCAGAAGAGGGACAGGGCAACAAGAGACCCAGTACTTC.

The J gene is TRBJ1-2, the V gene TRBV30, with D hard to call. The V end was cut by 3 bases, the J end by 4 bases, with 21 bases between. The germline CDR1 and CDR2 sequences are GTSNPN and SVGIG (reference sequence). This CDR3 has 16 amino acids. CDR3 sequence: CAWRLETRSSSYGYTF. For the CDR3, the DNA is TGTGCCTGGAGGTTGGAGACGAGAAGTTCTAGCTATGGCTACACCTTC.

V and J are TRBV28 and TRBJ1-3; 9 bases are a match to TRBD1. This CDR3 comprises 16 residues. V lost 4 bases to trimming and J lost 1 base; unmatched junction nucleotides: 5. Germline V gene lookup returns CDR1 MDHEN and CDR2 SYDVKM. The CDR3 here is CASSWGGQGSGNTIYF. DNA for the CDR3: TGTGCCAGCAGTTGGGGGGGACAGGGATCTGGAAACACCATATATTTT.